These 29 T cell receptor beta chains were all obtained from the same sample, sequenced in a study of T cell responses to AZD1222 COVID-19 vaccine. Assay: immunoSEQ multiplex PCR; the TCRdb copy retains only in-frame clones and omits some. The sample lists 90,000 to 120,000 clones, around 94% occurring once. The sample here was peripheral blood, taken on day 0 of AZD1222 vaccination. Source of these receptors: an adult in good health.

The chain joins TRBV6-5 to TRBJ1-1; D perhaps matches TRBD1 (6 bases). The V end lost 6 bases, the J end lost 1 base, and 15 bases lay between the germline ends. The germline V gene encodes CDR1 MNHEY and CDR2 SVGAGI. This CDR3 has 15 residues. The CDR3 loop reads CASRWTGGTNTEAFF. The CDR3 DNA reads TGTGCCAGCAGGTGGACCGGGGGCACGAACACTGAAGCTTTCTTT.

This rearrangement joins TRBV28 to TRBJ2-7; D is possibly TRBD1 or TRBD2 (5 bases each). The V gene's germline CDR1 is MDHEN and CDR2 SYDVKM. V was pared by 11 bases and J by 2 bases, with 13 bases between. The CDR3 is 12 residues long. CDR3 region: CASRTGPYEQYF. CDR3 in DNA: TGTGCCTCTAGGACGGGGCCCTACGAGCAGTACTTC. The whole variable domain, filled in from reference TRBV28 and TRBJ2-7, reads DVKVTQSSRYLVKRTGEKVFLECVQDMDHENMFWYRQDPGLGLRLIYFSYDVKMKEKGDIPEGYSVSREKKERFSLILESASTNQTSMYLCASRTGPYEQYFGPGTRLTVT.

The count of this clone is one. This chain uses TRBV9 with TRBJ2-1; no clear D. V was clipped by 1 base and J by 2 bases, with 10 bases between them. The CDR3 contains 15 residues. The V gene's germline CDR1 is SGDLS and CDR2 YYNGEE. The DNA of the CDR3 is TGTGCCAGCAGCGTAAGGGCTGTGACCTACAATGAGCAGTTCTTC. Its protein is CASSVRAVTYNEQFF.

The chain has TRBV19 and TRBJ1-1, with D maybe TRBD1 (6 bases). Germline CDR1 reads LNHDA; CDR2 reads SQIVND (reference sequence). Trimming shortened V by 6 bases and J by 6 bases, and 20 bases separated the two germline ends. The CDR3 runs to 15 residues. The CDR3 region is CASSPRGRGTSEAFF. CDR3 in DNA: TGTGCCAGTAGCCCTCGGGGCAGGGGTACATCTGAAGCTTTCTTT.

This clone has just a few counts. The CDR3 coding sequence is TGTGCCTGGGCTAGCGGGAGTGGGACGAATGAGCAGTTCTTC. This encodes CAWASGSGTNEQFF. V and J are TRBV30 and TRBJ2-1, with 10 positions matching TRBD2. Germline CDR1 and CDR2: GTSNPN and SVGIG (reference sequence). This CDR3 has 14 amino acids. V dropped 5 bases and J dropped 7; count of bases not matched to a gene: 8.

CDR3 in amino acids: CASSLRREVTDTQYF. The CDR3 bases are TGCGCCAGCAGCTTGAGGCGGGAGGTAACAGATACGCAGTATTTT. This chain links TRBV5-1 with TRBJ2-3; 8 bases match TRBD2. The germline V gene has CDR1 SGHRS and CDR2 YFSETQ. This CDR3 comprises 15 residues. J lost 3 bases, V lost 1 base, and 4 bases had no gene match.

The chain has TRBV5-4 and TRBJ1-6; D not certain. The CDR3 spans 17 residues. CDR1 is SGHNT and CDR2 is YYREEE in the germline V gene (reference sequence). V dropped 1 base and J dropped 0 bases, with 11 bases sitting between them. The CDR3 sequence: CASSLSAGSSYNSPLHF. The CDR3 region has the DNA TGTGCCAGCAGCTTGAGCGCCGGGAGCTCCTATAATTCACCCCTCCACTTT.

The chain recombines TRBV9 with TRBJ1-3, with 8 bases matching TRBD1. The CDR3 contains 16 residues. Trimming cost V 0 bases and J 7 bases; bases outside gene matches: 9. Per the germline V gene, CDR1 is SGDLS and CDR2 is YYNGEE. For the CDR3, the DNA is TGTGCCAGCAGCGTAGGCGGGACAGGCGTTTGGAACACCATATATTTT. Protein: CASSVGGTGVWNTIYF.

This chain uses TRBV12-3 or TRBV12-4 with TRBJ1-1, with D perhaps TRBD1 (5 bases). This CDR3 is built from 13 residues. V lost 1 base and J lost 11, with 14 bases in between. The CDR3 nucleotides are TGTGCCAGCAGTTTAGGGGAGGGGCAGACGGCTTTCTTT. This sequence encodes CASSLGEGQTAFF.

The CDR3 sequence is CASSTGLAGVGNEQFF. In DNA, the CDR3 is TGTGCCAGCAGCACGGGACTAGCGGGAGTGGGCAATGAGCAGTTCTTC. The chain uses TRBV7-3 and TRBJ2-1; 14 positions agree with TRBD2. The trim removed 5 bases at V and 6 bases at J, leaving 6 bases unmatched. CDR3 length: 16 amino acids. CDR1 and CDR2 from the germline V gene are SGHTA and FQGTGA.

The count of this clone is one. This sequence joins TRBV4-3 and TRBJ2-5; 10 nucleotides agree with TRBD2. V shed 0 bases, J shed 1 base, and the junction held 8 bases outside the gene matches. The length of the CDR3 is 18 residues. The germline V gene has CDR1 LGHNA and CDR2 YSLEER. CDR3 nucleotide sequence: TGCGCCAGCAGCCAAGAAGCGGGGGGGAACTTGGGCCAAGAGACCCAGTACTTC. This encodes CASSQEAGGNLGQETQYF.

In nucleotides, the CDR3 is TGTGCCAGCAGACTCTCCGGGACAGGGAACTATGGCTACACCTTC. Translated: CASRLSGTGNYGYTF. The V and J genes are TRBV28 and TRBJ1-2, with 9 bases fitting TRBD1. From germline, CDR1 is MDHEN and CDR2 SYDVKM. CDR3 size: 15 residues. With 6 bases clipped from V and 2 bases from J, the junction kept 7 bases outside the gene matches.

As DNA, the CDR3 is TGTGCCAGCAGCTACGAGGGAGGGGGCTACACCTTC. Its protein product is CASSYEGGGYTF. The chain employs TRBV7-9 and TRBJ1-2; D gene ambiguous. CDR3 length: 12 residues. The V end was cut by 4 bases, the J end by 8 bases, with 11 bases between. Germline CDR1 is SEHNR and CDR2 is FQNEAQ (reference sequence).

This chain joins TRBV5-4 and TRBJ2-5, with D perhaps matching TRBD1 or TRBD2 (5 bases each). The CDR3 has 18 residues. Deletions cut 3 bases from V and 2 bases from J, with 23 bases between. Germline V gives CDR1 SGHNT, CDR2 YYREEE (reference sequence). CDR3 amino acids: CASSSGTIAGPRQETQYF. Here the CDR3 DNA reads TGTGCCAGCAGCTCGGGAACTATTGCAGGGCCACGTCAAGAGACCCAGTACTTC.

J is TRBJ1-1 and V is TRBV28; weak D call: TRBD1 (6 bases). Germline CDR1 is MDHEN and CDR2 is SYDVKM. V lost 5 bases and J 6 bases, leaving 16 bases between the germline ends. The CDR3 length is 14 residues. The DNA for the CDR3 is TGTGCCAGCAGTCTCGGACAGTCCGTCGCTGAAGCTTTCTTT. It encodes CASSLGQSVAEAFF.

The CDR3 nucleotides are TGTGCCAGCAGCTTGGGCGCAACAGGGATAGGCACTGAAGCTTTCTTT. Amino acid sequence: CASSLGATGIGTEAFF. This chain connects TRBV5-4 to TRBJ1-1; tentative D call: TRBD1 (6 bases). The CDR3 has 16 amino acids. Trimming took off 0 bases at V and 4 bases at J, with 16 bases between the two ends. Germline CDR1 SGHNT, CDR2 YYREEE (reference sequence).

CDR3 region: CASSIARTSGGDQYF. The CDR3 region has the DNA TGTGCCAGTAGTATCGCCCGTACTAGCGGGGGGGATCAATACTTC. The chain recombines TRBV19 with TRBJ2-4, with 13 bases fitting TRBD2. Germline loops: CDR1 LNHDA, CDR2 SQIVND (reference sequence). V shed 3 bases and J 16 bases; nucleotides not matched to a gene: 12. CDR3 length: 15 amino acids.

The CDR3 reads CASSFAKGEQYF. The CDR3 DNA follows: TGTGCCAGCAGCTTCGCGAAAGGGGAGCAGTACTTC. V gene TRBV7-9 combines with J gene TRBJ2-7; no firm D call. The length of the CDR3 is 12 residues. The germline V gene encodes CDR1 SEHNR and CDR2 FQNEAQ (reference sequence). The germline V and J ends were trimmed by 3 bases and 7 bases, with 10 bases remaining between them.

This chain joins TRBV2 and TRBJ1-1; D call uncertain. CDR1 and CDR2 (germline): SNHLY, FYNNEI. Trimming removed 9 bases from V and 3 bases from J, with 5 bases in between. The CDR3 is 10 amino acids. The DNA of the CDR3 is TGTGCCAGATTACACACTGAAGCTTTCTTT. Residues: CARLHTEAFF. Looking up the rest from reference TRBV2 and TRBJ1-1 gives the full variable domain: EPEVTQTPSHQVTQMGQEVILRCVPISNHLYFYWYRQILGQKVEFLVSFYNNEISEKSEIFDDQFSVERPDGSNFTLKIRSTKLEDSAMYFCARLHTEAFFGQGTRLTVV.

The V call is TRBV7-9, the J call TRBJ1-6, with 9 bases aligning to TRBD1. Trimming removed 6 bases from V and 10 bases from J; junction bases left unmatched: 7. This CDR3 is built from 14 residues. From germline, CDR1 is SEHNR and CDR2 FQNEAQ (reference sequence). CDR3 residues: CASRPRGQGSPLHF. For the CDR3, the DNA is TGTGCCAGCAGACCTCGCGGACAGGGGTCACCCCTCCACTTT.

The chain has TRBV7-2 and TRBJ1-5; D not resolved. Germline CDR1 reads SGHTA; CDR2 reads FQGNSA. The CDR3 loop spans 14 amino acids. V was trimmed by 5 bases and J by 0 bases, leaving 8 bases between them. Here the CDR3 DNA reads TGTGCCAGCAGCGGCAGGAGTAGCAATCAGCCCCAGCATTTT. Translation: CASSGRSSNQPQHF.

This clone was counted between two and nine times. The rearrangement uses TRBV9 and TRBJ2-7, with D perhaps TRBD1 (6 bases). Germline CDR1 reads SGDLS; CDR2 reads YYNGEE. V gave up 0 bases and J gave up 2 bases, with 12 bases separating them. The CDR3 extends over 15 amino acids. DNA for the CDR3: TGTGCCAGCAGCGTAGGGGCAGGGGCCACCTACGAGCAGTACTTC. Residues: CASSVGAGATYEQYF.

The J gene is TRBJ2-7, the V gene TRBV28, with D perhaps TRBD2 (6 bases). The CDR3 is 15 amino acids. Per germline, CDR1 MDHEN and CDR2 SYDVKM. Trimming stripped 7 bases from V and 4 bases from J, with 20 bases between. CDR3 loop: CASTGERILGYEQYF. CDR3 coding DNA: TGTGCCAGCACGGGGGAGCGGATCCTGGGGTACGAGCAGTACTTC.

The J gene is TRBJ1-2, the V gene TRBV6-5; D gene uncertain. Trimming stripped 5 bases from V and 0 bases from J, with 13 bases between. Germline lookup yields CDR1 MNHEY and CDR2 SVGAGI. CDR3 length: 15 amino acids. The CDR3 loop reads CASSRTMASNYGYTF. The CDR3 DNA reads TGTGCCAGCAGTCGTACTATGGCCTCTAACTATGGCTACACCTTC.

This clone has just one count. The chain is built from TRBV7-8 and TRBJ2-1, with 11 bases that match TRBD2. CDR1 and CDR2 from the germline V gene are SGHVS and FQNEAQ. The CDR3 covers 16 residues. Germline trimming cut 1 base from V and 9 bases from J; bases unmatched to any gene: 8. The CDR3 protein is CASSLVGTSGTGEQFF. Here the CDR3 DNA reads TGTGCCAGCAGCTTAGTAGGGACTAGCGGTACTGGTGAGCAGTTCTTC.

The chain uses TRBV13 and TRBJ1-4; no firm D call. V was pared by 5 bases and J by 6 bases, with 16 bases between. Germline V gives CDR1 PRHDT, CDR2 FYEKMQ (reference sequence). The CDR3 is 15 residues long. CDR3 residues: CASSQGLVRDEKLFF. In DNA, the CDR3 is TGTGCCAGCAGCCAAGGTTTAGTAAGGGATGAAAAACTGTTTTTT.

Written as DNA, the CDR3 is TGTGCCAGCAGTGGTGGACTAGCGGGAGTATTAAACGAGCAGTACTTC. Amino acids: CASSGGLAGVLNEQYF. The genes are TRBV6-1 and TRBJ2-7; TRBD2 agrees at 13 bases. V shed 4 bases and J 5 bases; nucleotides not matched to a gene: 8. Germline V CDR1 and CDR2: MNHNS, SASEGT. CDR3 length: 16 residues.

J is TRBJ1-2 and V is TRBV7-3, with a weak D call TRBD1 (6 bases). From germline, CDR1 is SGHTA and CDR2 FQGTGA. Trimming cost V 2 bases and J 7 bases, with 17 bases left between them. The CDR3 loop spans 15 amino acids. CDR3 residues: CASSLRGGGVGGYTF. The CDR3 nucleotides read TGTGCCAGCAGCTTACGAGGGGGTGGCGTGGGTGGCTACACCTTC.

The rearrangement uses TRBV27 and TRBJ2-7; D uncertain. V was trimmed by 5 bases and J by 2 bases, leaving 16 bases between them. This CDR3 comprises 15 residues. Germline CDR1 MNHEY, CDR2 SMNVEV (reference sequence). CDR3 sequence (DNA): TGTGCCAGCAGTGCCCCCACGGACGCCGCCTACGAGCAGTACTTC. Encoded protein: CASSAPTDAAYEQYF.